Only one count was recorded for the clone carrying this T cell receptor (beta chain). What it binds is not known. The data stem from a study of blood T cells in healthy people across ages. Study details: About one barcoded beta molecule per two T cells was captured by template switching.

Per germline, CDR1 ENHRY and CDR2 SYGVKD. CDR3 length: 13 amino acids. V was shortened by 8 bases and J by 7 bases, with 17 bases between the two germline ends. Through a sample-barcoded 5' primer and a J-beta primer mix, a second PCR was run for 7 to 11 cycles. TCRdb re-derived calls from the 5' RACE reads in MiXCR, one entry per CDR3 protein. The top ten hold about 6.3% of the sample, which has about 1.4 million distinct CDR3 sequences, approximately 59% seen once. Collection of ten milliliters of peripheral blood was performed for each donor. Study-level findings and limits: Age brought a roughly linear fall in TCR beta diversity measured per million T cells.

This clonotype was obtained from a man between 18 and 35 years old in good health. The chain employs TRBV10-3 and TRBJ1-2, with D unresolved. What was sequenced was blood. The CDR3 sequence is CAIHGVNAGGYTF. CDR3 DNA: TGTGCCATCCATGGGGTGAATGCTGGTGGCTACACCTTC.